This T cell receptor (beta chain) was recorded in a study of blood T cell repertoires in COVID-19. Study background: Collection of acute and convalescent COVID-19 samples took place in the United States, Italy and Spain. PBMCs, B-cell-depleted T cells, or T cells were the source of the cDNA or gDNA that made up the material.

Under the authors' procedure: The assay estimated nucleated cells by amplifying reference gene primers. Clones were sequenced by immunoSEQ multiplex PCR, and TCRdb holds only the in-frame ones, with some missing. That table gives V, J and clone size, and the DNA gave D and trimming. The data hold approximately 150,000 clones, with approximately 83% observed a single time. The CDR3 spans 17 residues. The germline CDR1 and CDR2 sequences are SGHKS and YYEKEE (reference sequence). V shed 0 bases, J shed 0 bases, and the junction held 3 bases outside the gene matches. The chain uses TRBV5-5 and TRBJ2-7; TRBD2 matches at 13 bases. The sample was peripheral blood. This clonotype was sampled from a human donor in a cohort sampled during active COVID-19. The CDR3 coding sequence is TGTGCCAGCAGCTTGGGACTAGCGGGAGGATCCTCCTACGAGCAGTACTTC. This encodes CASSLGLAGGSSYEQYF.